These 30 T cell receptor beta chains were sequenced from one sample in a study of blood T cell repertoires in COVID-19. The assay was immunoSEQ multiplex PCR, and TCRdb's table has in-frame clones only and misses some. The sample includes 70,000 to 100,000 clones, 90% to 95% of them seen just once. Material: peripheral blood. The receptors were gathered from a man aged 60 to 75 with acute or convalescent COVID-19.

The V call is TRBV10-2, the J call TRBJ2-1, with a possible D match to TRBD1 (6 bases). The germline V and J ends were trimmed by 4 bases and 0 bases, with 10 bases remaining between them. In germline, CDR1 is WSHSY, CDR2 SAAADI. The CDR3 runs 15 residues. CDR3 nucleotides: TGCGCCAGCAGTGGGGGCAGGGGCTCCTACAATGAGCAGTTCTTC. Its translation: CASSGGRGSYNEQFF.

V usage is TRBV7-6 and J usage is TRBJ2-1; 8 bases align to TRBD1. CDR1 and CDR2 from the germline V gene are SGHVS and FNYEAQ. The CDR3 has 16 amino acids. After removal of 4 bases from V and 4 bases from J, the junction contained 9 bases not matched to a gene. The CDR3, as DNA: TGTGCCAGCAGCTCTACTATAAGGACAGGGTACAATGAGCAGTTCTTC. Amino acid sequence: CASSSTIRTGYNEQFF. The full variable domain, its missing parts supplied by reference TRBV7-6 and TRBJ2-1, is GAGVSQSPRYKVTKRGQDVALRCDPISGHVSLYWYRQALGQGPEFLTYFNYEAQQDKSGLPNDRFSAERPEGSISTLTIQRTEQRDSAMYRCASSSTIRTGYNEQFFGPGTRLTVL.

J is TRBJ2-1 and V is TRBV11-2; D not certain. CDR1 is SGHAT and CDR2 is FQNNGV in the germline V gene. The CDR3 runs 13 residues. V was shortened by 4 bases and J by 6 bases, with 10 bases between the two germline ends. The CDR3 nucleotides read TGTGCCAGCAGCTCAATCCAGTCCAATGAGCAGTTCTTC. Protein: CASSSIQSNEQFF.

This chain uses TRBV28 with TRBJ2-5, with D possibly matching TRBD2 (7 bases). Trimming pared 7 bases from V and 7 bases from J, leaving 16 bases between. Germline CDR1 and CDR2: MDHEN and SYDVKM. This CDR3 comprises 13 residues. CDR3 nucleotide sequence: TGTGCCAGCACCGGGACGGGGGGCGGGACCCAGTACTTC. It yields the protein CASTGTGGGTQYF. Looking up the rest from reference TRBV28 and TRBJ2-5 gives the full variable domain: DVKVTQSSRYLVKRTGEKVFLECVQDMDHENMFWYRQDPGLGLRLIYFSYDVKMKEKGDIPEGYSVSREKKERFSLILESASTNQTSMYLCASTGTGGGTQYFGPGTRLLVL.

The chain recombines TRBV5-6 with TRBJ2-5, with 11 bases matching TRBD2. Germline lookup yields CDR1 SGHDT and CDR2 YYEEEE. CDR3 size: 16 residues. The V gene end was trimmed by 4 bases and the J gene end by 5 bases; junction bases not matched to a gene: 10. CDR3 sequence: CASSHEGSGRGETQYF. CDR3 in DNA: TGTGCCAGCAGCCACGAAGGTAGCGGGAGGGGGGAGACCCAGTACTTC.

In DNA, the CDR3 is TGTGCCACCAGTGATCAGGGACAGAGGGGCTACACCTTC. Protein: CATSDQGQRGYTF. This chain uses TRBV24-1 with TRBJ1-2; 7 positions agree with TRBD1. The germline gives CDR1 KGHDR, CDR2 SFDVKD. This CDR3 has 13 amino acids. Germline trimming cut 3 bases from V and 8 bases from J; bases unmatched to any gene: 5.

This chain connects TRBV28 to TRBJ2-1, with 10 positions matching TRBD2. The germline V gene encodes CDR1 MDHEN and CDR2 SYDVKM. The CDR3 is 16 residues long. Trimming took 5 bases from V and 4 from J; bases not matched to a gene: 8. CDR3 DNA: TGTGCCAGCAGTACCCCCCTGACTAGCGGGTACAATGAGCAGTTCTTC. It is translated as CASSTPLTSGYNEQFF.

This clone was picked up one time. CDR3 in DNA: TGTGCCAGCAGCTCCGGGGGTCAGCCCCAGCATTTT. Protein sequence: CASSSGGQPQHF. The chain has TRBV5-8 and TRBJ1-5; TRBD1 might be the D (5 bases). The CDR3 is 12 amino acids. CDR1 and CDR2 from the germline V gene are SGHTS and YDEGEE. Trimming shortened V by 3 bases and J by 6 bases, and 7 bases separated the two germline ends.

This chain joins TRBV2 and TRBJ2-3; D is perhaps TRBD2 (6 bases). Trimming shortened V by 3 bases and J by 1 base, and 14 bases separated the two germline ends. CDR1 and CDR2 from the germline V gene are SNHLY and FYNNEI. This CDR3 contains 16 residues. For the CDR3, the DNA is TGTGCCAGCAGTGATGGTAGCGGTAGAGGCACAGATACGCAGTATTTT. Translating gives CASSDGSGRGTDTQYF.

The chain is built from TRBV7-2 and TRBJ2-3; no definite D call. CDR3 length: 12 amino acids. With 0 bases removed from V and 6 bases from J, the gap between germline ends came to 4 bases. Germline assignment: CDR1 SGHTA and CDR2 FQGNSA. CDR3 bases: TGTGCCAGCAGCTTAGCGGAGGATACGCAGTATTTT. This translates into CASSLAEDTQYF.

The genes are TRBV28 and TRBJ2-3, with 13 bases lining up with TRBD2. Germline V gene data show CDR1 as MDHEN and CDR2 as SYDVKM. J was trimmed by 4 bases and V by 3 bases; bases with no gene match: 7. The CDR3 extends over 17 amino acids. CDR3 coding DNA: TGTGCCAGCAGTTTTGGGGGACTAGCGGGATGGGCAGATACGCAGTATTTT. Protein: CASSFGGLAGWADTQYF.

The gene calls are TRBV14 and TRBJ2-1, with D tentatively TRBD1 (6 bases). Per germline, CDR1 SGHDN and CDR2 FVKESK. The V gene lost 0 bases and the J gene lost 6 bases, with 15 bases spanning the gap. There are 16 residues in the CDR3. As DNA, the CDR3 is TGTGCCAGCAGCCAAGAAACGAGAACAGGGCGCAATGAGCAGTTCTTC. Translation gives CASSQETRTGRNEQFF.

The V and J genes are TRBV4-2 and TRBJ1-2; possibly TRBD1 for D (5 bases). The CDR3 sequence is 15 residues long. Germline V gives CDR1 LGHNA, CDR2 YNFKEQ. V shed 0 bases and J shed 5 bases, with 13 bases lying between them. The CDR3 loop reads CASSQDAGGRYGYTF. CDR3 coding DNA: TGTGCCAGCAGCCAAGATGCGGGGGGAAGGTATGGCTACACCTTC.

The chain links TRBV29-1 to TRBJ1-6; the match to TRBD1 covers 10 bases. CDR1 is SQVTM, CDR2 ANQGSEA, per germline. The CDR3 has 14 amino acids. V trimming: 7 bases; J trimming: 7 bases; junction bases outside the gene matches: 7. CDR3 amino acids: CSASEGQGNSPLHF. The CDR3 bases are TGCAGCGCTAGCGAGGGACAGGGGAATTCACCCCTCCACTTT.

J is TRBJ2-1 and V is TRBV5-1, with 8 bases lining up with TRBD2. V trimming: 3 bases; J trimming: 6 bases; junction bases outside the gene matches: 8. Germline V lookup: CDR1 SGHRS, CDR2 YFSETQ. The CDR3 runs to 15 residues. Written as DNA, the CDR3 is TGCGCCAGCAGCTGGGGACTAGTAAGCAGCAATGAGCAGTTCTTC. Its translation: CASSWGLVSSNEQFF.

The rearrangement joins TRBV7-2 to TRBJ2-7; the match to TRBD2 covers 8 bases. Trimming cost V 3 bases and J 3 bases; bases outside gene matches: 7. The CDR3 has 15 residues. From germline, CDR1 is SGHTA and CDR2 FQGNSA. The CDR3 reads CASSFIDREGYEQYF. The CDR3 nucleotides read TGTGCCAGCAGCTTTATCGATCGGGAGGGCTACGAGCAGTACTTC.

The chain is built from TRBV5-8 and TRBJ2-7; 12 bases fit TRBD1. The CDR3 has 16 amino acids. From germline, CDR1 is SGHTS and CDR2 YDEGEE. V was pared by 3 bases and J by 4 bases, with 8 bases of the junction left unmatched. The CDR3 DNA follows: TGTGCCAGCAGCTCTTATGGGGGACAGGGGGCTTACGAGCAGTACTTC. It codes for CASSSYGGQGAYEQYF.

This sequence joins TRBV19 and TRBJ1-6; TRBD1 is a possible D gene (6 bases). Germline CDR1 LNHDA, CDR2 SQIVND (reference sequence). The V and J ends lost 3 bases and 7 bases respectively, with 10 bases between them. The CDR3 is 14 amino acids. CDR3 sequence (DNA): TGTGCCAGTAGTATGGACAGTCGAAATTCACCCCTCCACTTT. As protein: CASSMDSRNSPLHF.

The V and J genes are TRBV25-1 and TRBJ1-1; possible D gene TRBD1, 5 bases. The CDR3 is 13 amino acids. The germline V and J ends were trimmed by 6 bases and 7 bases, with 15 bases remaining between them. Germline CDR1 reads MGHDK; CDR2 reads SYGVNS. CDR3 sequence reads: CASSAPGLSEAFF. As DNA, the CDR3 is TGTGCCAGCAGCGCCCCGGGACTGAGTGAAGCTTTCTTT.

The sample holds a few counts of this clone. The rearrangement links TRBV10-2 to TRBJ1-6; D is unclear. CDR1 and CDR2 (germline): WSHSY, SAAADI. V was cut by 7 bases and J by 2 bases, with 9 bases left in between. This CDR3 is 14 amino acids long. The DNA for the CDR3 is TGCGCCAGCAACGACGGGACCTATAATTCACCCCTCCACTTT. This translates into CASNDGTYNSPLHF.

V gene TRBV6-1 combines with J gene TRBJ2-7; D unclear. Germline lookup yields CDR1 MNHNS and CDR2 SASEGT. Trimming stripped 1 base from V and 0 bases from J, with 10 bases between. This CDR3 has 15 residues. In DNA, the CDR3 is TGTGCCAGCAGTGAAGGCGGCTTCAGCTCCTACGAGCAGTACTTC. Translating it yields CASSEGGFSSYEQYF.

The CDR3 reads CASSAVHEQYF. CDR3 bases: TGTGCCAGCAGTGCTGTCCACGAGCAGTACTTC. The chain recombines TRBV2 with TRBJ2-7, with unresolved D. The CDR3 is 11 residues long. In germline, CDR1 is SNHLY, CDR2 FYNNEI. V lost 4 bases to trimming and J lost 5 bases, with 6 bases between them. Looking up the rest from reference TRBV2 and TRBJ2-7 gives the full variable domain: EPEVTQTPSHQVTQMGQEVILRCVPISNHLYFYWYRQILGQKVEFLVSFYNNEISEKSEIFDDQFSVERPDGSNFTLKIRSTKLEDSAMYFCASSAVHEQYFGPGTRLTVT.

V gene TRBV5-1 combines with J gene TRBJ1-4, with D possibly being TRBD1 (6 bases). V lost 4 bases to trimming and J lost 4 bases, with 17 bases between them. The CDR3 contains 16 residues. Looked up from germline, CDR1 is SGHRS and CDR2 is YFSETQ. CDR3: CASSPGGGRGNEKLFF. The DNA for the CDR3 is TGCGCCAGCAGCCCGGGAGGGGGGCGTGGTAATGAAAAACTGTTTTTT. Using reference TRBV5-1 and TRBJ1-4 for the parts outside the CDR3, the full variable domain is KAGVTQTPRYLIKTRGQQVTLSCSPISGHRSVSWYQQTPGQGLQFLFEYFSETQRNKGNFPGRFSGRQFSNSRSEMNVSTLELGDSALYLCASSPGGGRGNEKLFFGSGTQLSVL.

V is TRBV5-4 and J is TRBJ2-2, with 9 bases aligning to TRBD2. V was pared by 0 bases and J by 6 bases, with 0 bases of the junction left unmatched. The CDR3 has 14 amino acids. CDR1 is SGHNT, CDR2 YYREEE, per germline (reference sequence). The CDR3: CASSLGLAAGELFF. The DNA for the CDR3 is TGTGCCAGCAGCTTGGGACTAGCGGCCGGGGAGCTGTTTTTT.

The chain links TRBV28 to TRBJ2-1, with TRBD2 identical over 9 bases. Germline lookup yields CDR1 MDHEN and CDR2 SYDVKM. V lost 5 bases, J lost 4 bases, and 6 bases stayed unmatched. The length of the CDR3 is 15 residues. The CDR3 spells CASSLSGSRYNEQFF. The CDR3 DNA sequence: TGTGCCAGCAGTCTTAGCGGGAGTAGGTACAATGAGCAGTTCTTC. Full variable domain (rest looked up from reference TRBV28 and TRBJ2-1): DVKVTQSSRYLVKRTGEKVFLECVQDMDHENMFWYRQDPGLGLRLIYFSYDVKMKEKGDIPEGYSVSREKKERFSLILESASTNQTSMYLCASSLSGSRYNEQFFGPGTRLTVL.

This chain connects TRBV19 to TRBJ1-5; D unresolved. The germline V gene has CDR1 LNHDA and CDR2 SQIVND (reference sequence). CDR3 size: 15 residues. Trimming took off 5 bases at V and 4 bases at J, with 15 bases between the two ends. The CDR3 loop is CASSAYDTRNQPQHF. The CDR3 nucleotides read TGTGCCAGTAGTGCCTACGACACAAGAAATCAGCCCCAGCATTTT.

The chain couples TRBV4-3 to TRBJ2-1; possibly TRBD1 for D (5 bases). The CDR3 spans 15 residues. Germline V lookup: CDR1 LGHNA, CDR2 YSLEER. V lost 1 base and J lost 6, with 13 bases in between. CDR3: CASSQGGGWGNEQFF. The CDR3 nucleotides read TGCGCCAGCAGCCAAGGGGGCGGCTGGGGCAATGAGCAGTTCTTC.

The chain couples TRBV3-1 (or the pseudogene TRBV3-2) to TRBJ2-1; TRBD2 matches 13 bases. The V and J ends lost 4 bases and 10 bases, in that order; junction bases with no gene match: 7. The length of the CDR3 is 15 residues. CDR1 LGHDT and CDR2 YNNKEL come from the germline V gene (reference sequence). The DNA for the CDR3 is TGTGCCAGCAGCCTCGGACTAGCGGGAGACGGCGAGCAGTTCTTC. Residues: CASSLGLAGDGEQFF.

In its sample, this clone was seen once. The V call is TRBV7-8, the J call TRBJ1-3; D may be TRBD1 (6 bases). Per germline, CDR1 SGHVS and CDR2 FQNEAQ. Trimming removed 2 bases from V and 3 bases from J, with 14 bases in between. CDR3 size: 16 residues. The CDR3 loop reads CASSLWGRGGGNTIYF. DNA for the CDR3: TGTGCCAGCAGCTTATGGGGCAGGGGTGGTGGAAACACCATATATTTT. Together with reference TRBV7-8 and TRBJ1-3, the CDR3 gives the full variable domain: GAGVSQSPRYKVAKRGQDVALRCDPISGHVSLFWYQQALGQGPEFLTYFQNEAQLDKSGLPSDRFFAERPEGSVSTLKIQRTQQEDSAVYLCASSLWGRGGGNTIYFGEGSWLTVV.

The gene calls are TRBV6-6 and TRBJ1-1, with TRBD1 as a possible D gene (5 bases). The germline V gene has CDR1 MNHNY and CDR2 SVGAGI (reference sequence). V was shortened by 6 bases and J by 4 bases, with 9 bases between the two germline ends. This CDR3 comprises 12 residues. The chain's CDR3 is CASRQGATEAFF. Written as DNA, the CDR3 is TGTGCCAGCAGACAAGGGGCCACTGAAGCTTTCTTT.